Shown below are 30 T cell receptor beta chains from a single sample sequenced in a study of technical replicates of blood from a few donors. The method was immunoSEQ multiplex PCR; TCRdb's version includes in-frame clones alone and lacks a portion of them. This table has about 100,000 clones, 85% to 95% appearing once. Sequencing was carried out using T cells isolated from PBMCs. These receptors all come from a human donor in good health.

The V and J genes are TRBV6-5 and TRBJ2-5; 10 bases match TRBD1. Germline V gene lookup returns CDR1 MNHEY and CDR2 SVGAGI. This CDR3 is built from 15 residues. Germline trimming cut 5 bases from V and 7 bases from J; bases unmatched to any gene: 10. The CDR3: CASSPNRQGAGTQYF. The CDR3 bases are TGTGCCAGCAGTCCAAATAGACAGGGGGCAGGGACCCAGTACTTC.

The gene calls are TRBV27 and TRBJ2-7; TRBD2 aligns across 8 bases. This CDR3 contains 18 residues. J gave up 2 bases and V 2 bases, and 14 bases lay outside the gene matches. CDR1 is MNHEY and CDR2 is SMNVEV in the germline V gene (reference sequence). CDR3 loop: CASSLKGSGRALTYEQYF. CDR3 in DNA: TGTGCCAGCAGTTTAAAGGGGTCCGGGAGGGCTTTGACCTACGAGCAGTACTTC.

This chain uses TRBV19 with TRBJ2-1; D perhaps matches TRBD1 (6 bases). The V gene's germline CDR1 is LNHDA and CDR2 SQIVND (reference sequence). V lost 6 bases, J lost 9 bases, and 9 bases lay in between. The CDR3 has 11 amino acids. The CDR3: CASSYRVEQFF. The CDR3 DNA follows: TGTGCCAGTAGCTACAGGGTTGAGCAGTTCTTC.

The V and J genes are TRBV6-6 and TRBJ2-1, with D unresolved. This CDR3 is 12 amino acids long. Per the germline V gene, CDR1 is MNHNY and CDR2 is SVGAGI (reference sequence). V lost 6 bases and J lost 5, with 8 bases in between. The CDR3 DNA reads TGTGCCAGCAGCCGTAGAGACAATGAGCAGTTCTTC. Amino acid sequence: CASSRRDNEQFF.

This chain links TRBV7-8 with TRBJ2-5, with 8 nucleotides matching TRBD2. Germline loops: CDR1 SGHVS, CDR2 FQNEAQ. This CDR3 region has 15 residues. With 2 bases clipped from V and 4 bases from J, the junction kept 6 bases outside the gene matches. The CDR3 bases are TGTGCCAGCAGCTTAACGACGGGAGGGGTAGAGACCCAGTACTTC. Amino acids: CASSLTTGGVETQYF.

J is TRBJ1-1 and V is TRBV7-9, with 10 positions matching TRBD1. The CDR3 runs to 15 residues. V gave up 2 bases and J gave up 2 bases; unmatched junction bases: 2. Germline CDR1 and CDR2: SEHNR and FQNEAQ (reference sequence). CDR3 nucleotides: TGTGCCAGCAGCTTAAGACAGGGGGCCAACACTGAAGCTTTCTTT. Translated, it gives CASSLRQGANTEAFF.

The CDR3 nucleotides read TGTGCCAGCAGCCAAGATCCAGGTTCTCCTGAAGCTTTCTTT. It specifies CASSQDPGSPEAFF. V gene TRBV4-2 combines with J gene TRBJ1-1, with D hard to call. This CDR3 has 14 residues. Germline-derived CDR1 and CDR2 are LGHNA and YNFKEQ. With 0 bases removed from V and 6 bases from J, the gap between germline ends came to 11 bases.

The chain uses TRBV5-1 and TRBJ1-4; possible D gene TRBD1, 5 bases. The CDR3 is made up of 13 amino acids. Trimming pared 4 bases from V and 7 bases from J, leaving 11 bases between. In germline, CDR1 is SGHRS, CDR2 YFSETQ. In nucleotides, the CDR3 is TGCGCCAGCAGCCCGTACCAGGGTGAAAAACTGTTTTTT. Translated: CASSPYQGEKLFF.

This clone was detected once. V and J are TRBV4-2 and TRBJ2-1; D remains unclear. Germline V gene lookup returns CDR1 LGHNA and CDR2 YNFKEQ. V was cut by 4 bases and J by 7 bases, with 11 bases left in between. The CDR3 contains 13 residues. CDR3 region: CASSLSRANEQFF. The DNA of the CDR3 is TGTGCCAGCAGCCTCTCCAGAGCGAATGAGCAGTTCTTC.

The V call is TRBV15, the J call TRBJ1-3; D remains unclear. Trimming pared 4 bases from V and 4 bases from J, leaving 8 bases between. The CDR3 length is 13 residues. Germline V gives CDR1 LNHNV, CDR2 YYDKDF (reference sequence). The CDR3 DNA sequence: TGTGCCACCAGCACAGGTCTCGGAAACACCATATATTTT. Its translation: CATSTGLGNTIYF.

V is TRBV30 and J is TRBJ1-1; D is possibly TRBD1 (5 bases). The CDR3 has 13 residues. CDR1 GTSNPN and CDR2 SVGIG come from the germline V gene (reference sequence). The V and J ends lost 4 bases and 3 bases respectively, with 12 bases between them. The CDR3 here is CAWNPGRDTEAFF. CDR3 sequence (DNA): TGTGCCTGGAATCCAGGCAGGGACACTGAAGCTTTCTTT.

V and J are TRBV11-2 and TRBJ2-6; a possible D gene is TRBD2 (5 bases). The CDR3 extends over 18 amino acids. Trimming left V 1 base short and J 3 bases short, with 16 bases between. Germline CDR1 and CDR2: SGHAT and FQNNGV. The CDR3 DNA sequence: TGTGCCAGCAGCTTAGGCGGTAGAGGGCTCGGTGGGGCCAACGTCCTGACTTTC. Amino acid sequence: CASSLGGRGLGGANVLTF.

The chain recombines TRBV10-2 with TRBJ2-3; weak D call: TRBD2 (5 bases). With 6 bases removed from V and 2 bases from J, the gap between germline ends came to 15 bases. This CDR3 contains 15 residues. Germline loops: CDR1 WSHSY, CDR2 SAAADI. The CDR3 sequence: CASRTLGNPTDTQYF. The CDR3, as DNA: TGCGCCAGCAGAACTCTCGGGAACCCCACAGATACGCAGTATTTT.

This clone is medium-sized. CDR3 sequence (DNA): TGTGCCAGTAGTGTGACTACGAAAGGGGGCTACACCTTC. Amino acid sequence: CASSVTTKGGYTF. The chain combines TRBV19 with TRBJ1-2; D not certain. The CDR3 totals 13 residues. The germline V gene has CDR1 LNHDA and CDR2 SQIVND (reference sequence). The V and J ends lost 5 bases and 8 bases respectively, with 15 bases between them.

The CDR3 DNA reads TGTGCCAGCAGTTCGGGACAGTACCAAGAGACCCAGTACTTC. Protein sequence: CASSSGQYQETQYF. V gene TRBV6-6 combines with J gene TRBJ2-5; 7 bases fit TRBD1. Germline trimming cut 4 bases from V and 0 bases from J; bases unmatched to any gene: 2. The CDR3 has 14 residues. Germline assignment: CDR1 MNHNY and CDR2 SVGAGI (reference sequence).

CDR3 sequence: CASSQENGGPYEQYF. The CDR3 nucleotides are TGCGCCAGCAGCCAAGAAAATGGAGGGCCCTACGAGCAGTACTTC. The V and J genes are TRBV4-1 and TRBJ2-7; TRBD2 might be the D (6 bases). This CDR3 has 15 residues. Germline CDR1 reads MGHRA; CDR2 reads YSYEKL. V lost 0 bases and J 2 bases, leaving 11 bases between the germline ends.

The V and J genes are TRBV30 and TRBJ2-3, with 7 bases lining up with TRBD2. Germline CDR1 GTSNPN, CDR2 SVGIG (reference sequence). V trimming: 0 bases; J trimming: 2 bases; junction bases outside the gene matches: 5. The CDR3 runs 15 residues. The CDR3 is CAWSVGGRATDTQYF. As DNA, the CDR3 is TGTGCCTGGAGTGTAGGTGGGAGGGCCACAGATACGCAGTATTTT. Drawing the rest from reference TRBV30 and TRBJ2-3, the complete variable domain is SQTIHQWPATLVQPVGSPLSLECTVEGTSNPNLYWYRQAAGRGLQLLFYSVGIGQISSEVPQNLSASRPQDRQFILSSKKLLLSDSGFYLCAWSVGGRATDTQYFGPGTRLTVL.

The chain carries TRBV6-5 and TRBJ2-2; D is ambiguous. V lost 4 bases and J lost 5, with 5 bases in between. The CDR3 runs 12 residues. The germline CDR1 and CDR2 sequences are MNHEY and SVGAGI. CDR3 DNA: TGTGCCAGCAGTTCTTCTACCGGGGAGCTGTTTTTT. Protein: CASSSSTGELFF.

CDR3 coding DNA: TGTGCTAGTGGTTTGGGCGGGACCCCTTTTGGCTACACCTTC. Its translation: CASGLGGTPFGYTF. The chain combines TRBV12-5 with TRBJ1-2, with TRBD1 as a possible D gene (5 bases). Germline V gene sequence: CDR1 LGHNT, CDR2 FRNRAP. The CDR3 loop spans 14 amino acids. Trimming removed 1 base at V and 7 bases at J, with 13 bases between. Based on the CDR3 plus reference TRBV12-5 and TRBJ1-2, the full variable domain is DARVTQTPRHKVTEMGQEVTMRCQPILGHNTVFWYRQTMMQGLELLAYFRNRAPLDDSGMPKDRFSAEMPDATLATLKIQPSEPRDSAVYFCASGLGGTPFGYTFGSGTRLTVV.

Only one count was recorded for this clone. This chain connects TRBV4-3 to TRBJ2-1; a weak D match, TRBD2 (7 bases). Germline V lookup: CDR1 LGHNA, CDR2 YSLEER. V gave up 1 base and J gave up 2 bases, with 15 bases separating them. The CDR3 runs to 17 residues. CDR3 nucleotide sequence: TGCGCCAGCAGCCAAGCGGGGGGCAGGGAACCCTACAATGAGCAGTTCTTC. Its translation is CASSQAGGREPYNEQFF.

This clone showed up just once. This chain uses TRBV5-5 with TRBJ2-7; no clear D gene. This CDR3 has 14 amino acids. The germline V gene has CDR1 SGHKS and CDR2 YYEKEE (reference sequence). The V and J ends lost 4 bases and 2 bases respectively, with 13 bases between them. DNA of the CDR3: TGTGCCAGCAGCCGTTTAGAGCCTACCTACGAGCAGTACTTC. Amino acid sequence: CASSRLEPTYEQYF. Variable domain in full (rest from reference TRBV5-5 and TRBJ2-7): DAGVTQSPTHLIKTRGQQVTLRCSPISGHKSVSWYQQVLGQGPQFIFQYYEKEERGRGNFPDRFSARQFPNYSSELNVNALLLGDSALYLCASSRLEPTYEQYFGPGTRLTVT.

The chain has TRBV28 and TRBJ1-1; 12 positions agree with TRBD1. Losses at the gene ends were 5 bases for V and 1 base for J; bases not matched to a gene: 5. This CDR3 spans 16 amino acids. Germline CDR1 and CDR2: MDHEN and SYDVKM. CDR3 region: CASSQGTGGWNTEAFF. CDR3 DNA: TGTGCCAGCAGTCAAGGGACAGGGGGCTGGAACACTGAAGCTTTCTTT.

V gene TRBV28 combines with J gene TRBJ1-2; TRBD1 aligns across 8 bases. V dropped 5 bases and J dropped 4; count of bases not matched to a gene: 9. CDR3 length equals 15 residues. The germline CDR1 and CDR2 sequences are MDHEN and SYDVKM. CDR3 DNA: TGTGCCAGCAGTGCGACAGGGGACTTACTCTATGGCTACACCTTC. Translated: CASSATGDLLYGYTF.

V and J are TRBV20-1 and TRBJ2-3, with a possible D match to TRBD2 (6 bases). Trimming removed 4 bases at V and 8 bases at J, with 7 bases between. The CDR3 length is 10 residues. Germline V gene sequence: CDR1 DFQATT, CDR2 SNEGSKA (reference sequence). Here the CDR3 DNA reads TGCAGTGCTACCGGGGGTACGCAGTATTTT. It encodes CSATGGTQYF.

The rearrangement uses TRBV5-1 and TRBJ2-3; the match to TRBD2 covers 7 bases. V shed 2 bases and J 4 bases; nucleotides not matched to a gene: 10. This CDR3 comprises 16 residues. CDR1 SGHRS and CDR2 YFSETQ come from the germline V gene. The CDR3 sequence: CASSLAGAGDADTQYF. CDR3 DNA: TGCGCCAGCAGCTTAGCTGGTGCGGGAGACGCAGATACGCAGTATTTT.

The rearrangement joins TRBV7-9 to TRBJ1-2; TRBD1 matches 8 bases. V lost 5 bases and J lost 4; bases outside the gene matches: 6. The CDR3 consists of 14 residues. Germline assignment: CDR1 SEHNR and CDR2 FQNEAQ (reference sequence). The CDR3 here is CASSLQGAGYGYTF. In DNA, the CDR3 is TGTGCCAGCAGCCTCCAGGGGGCCGGCTATGGCTACACCTTC. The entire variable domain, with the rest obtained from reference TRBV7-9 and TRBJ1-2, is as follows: DTGVSQNPRHKITKRGQNVTFRCDPISEHNRLYWYRQTLGQGPEFLTYFQNEAQLEKSRLLSDRFSAERPKGSFSTLEIQRTEQGDSAMYLCASSLQGAGYGYTFGSGTRLTVV.

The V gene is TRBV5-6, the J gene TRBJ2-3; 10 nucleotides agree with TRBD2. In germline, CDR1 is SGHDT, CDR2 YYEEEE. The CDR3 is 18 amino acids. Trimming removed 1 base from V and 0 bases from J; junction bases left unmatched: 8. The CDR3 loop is CASSLSSGRWSSTDTQYF. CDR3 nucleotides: TGTGCCAGCAGCTTGAGTAGCGGGAGGTGGAGTAGCACAGATACGCAGTATTTT.

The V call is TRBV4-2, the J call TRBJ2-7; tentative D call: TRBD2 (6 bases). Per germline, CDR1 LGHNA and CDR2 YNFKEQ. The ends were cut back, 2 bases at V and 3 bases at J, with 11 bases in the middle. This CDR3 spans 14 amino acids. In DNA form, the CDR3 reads TGTGCCAGCAGCCAACTTGGGGGACTCTACGAGCAGTACTTC. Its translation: CASSQLGGLYEQYF.

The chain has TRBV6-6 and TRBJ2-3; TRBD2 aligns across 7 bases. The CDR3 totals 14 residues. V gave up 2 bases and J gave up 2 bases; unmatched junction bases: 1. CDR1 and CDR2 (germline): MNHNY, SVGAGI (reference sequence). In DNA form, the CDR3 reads TGTGCCAGCAGTTACGCGGGAGCCACAGATACGCAGTATTTT. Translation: CASSYAGATDTQYF.

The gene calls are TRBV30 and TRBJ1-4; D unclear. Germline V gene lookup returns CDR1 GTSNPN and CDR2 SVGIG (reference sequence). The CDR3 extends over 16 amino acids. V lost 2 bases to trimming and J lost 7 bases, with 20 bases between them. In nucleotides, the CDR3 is TGTGCCTGGAGTAATAAAGGACTTGGGCTGGGTGAAAAACTGTTTTTT. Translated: CAWSNKGLGLGEKLFF.